This T cell receptor beta chain was identified in a study of cytomegalovirus exposure and HLA in healthy donors. Donors were nominally healthy when sampled, though unrecorded immune exposures were likely. Study-level results: A likely sequencing artifact accounted for one observed cluster of highly shared sequence variants.

CDR1 KGHSH and CDR2 LQKENI come from the germline V gene. V was trimmed by 6 bases and J by 7 bases, leaving 15 bases between them. The CDR3 has 13 residues. This clone was counted a few times. Its specificity is unknown. Vbeta (60) and Jbeta (13) primers were used in the PCR. TCRdb keeps only in-frame clones here, not all; method: immunoSEQ multiplex PCR. The sample has around 100,000 clones, roughly 80% seen once. The receptor was derived from a man over 45 in good health and CMV-seropositive. The chain has TRBV18 and TRBJ1-1; D gene uncertain. The sequenced sample consisted of PBMCs. CDR3 DNA sequence: TGTGCCAGCTCCCTTAAGGCAGCGGTTGAAGCTTTCTTT. It encodes CASSLKAAVEAFF.